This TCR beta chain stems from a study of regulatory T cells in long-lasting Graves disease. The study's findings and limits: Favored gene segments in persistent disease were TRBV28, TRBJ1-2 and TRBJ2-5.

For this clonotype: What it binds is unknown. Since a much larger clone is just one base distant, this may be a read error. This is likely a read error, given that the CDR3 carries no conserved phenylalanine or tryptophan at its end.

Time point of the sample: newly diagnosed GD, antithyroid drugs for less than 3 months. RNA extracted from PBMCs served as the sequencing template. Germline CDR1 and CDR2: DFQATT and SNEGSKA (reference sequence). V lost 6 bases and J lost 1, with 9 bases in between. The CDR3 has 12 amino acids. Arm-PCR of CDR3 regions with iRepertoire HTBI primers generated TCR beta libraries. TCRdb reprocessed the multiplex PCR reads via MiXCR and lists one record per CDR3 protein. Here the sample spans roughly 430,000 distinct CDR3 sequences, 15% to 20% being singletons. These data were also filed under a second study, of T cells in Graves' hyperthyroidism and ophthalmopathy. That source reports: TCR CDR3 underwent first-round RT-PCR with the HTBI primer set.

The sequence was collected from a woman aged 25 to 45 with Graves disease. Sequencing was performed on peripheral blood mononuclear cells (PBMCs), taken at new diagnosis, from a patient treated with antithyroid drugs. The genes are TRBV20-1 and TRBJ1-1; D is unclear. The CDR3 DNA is TGCAGTGCCGAGTTAGGGAACACTGAAGCTTTCCTT. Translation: CSAELGNTEAFL.